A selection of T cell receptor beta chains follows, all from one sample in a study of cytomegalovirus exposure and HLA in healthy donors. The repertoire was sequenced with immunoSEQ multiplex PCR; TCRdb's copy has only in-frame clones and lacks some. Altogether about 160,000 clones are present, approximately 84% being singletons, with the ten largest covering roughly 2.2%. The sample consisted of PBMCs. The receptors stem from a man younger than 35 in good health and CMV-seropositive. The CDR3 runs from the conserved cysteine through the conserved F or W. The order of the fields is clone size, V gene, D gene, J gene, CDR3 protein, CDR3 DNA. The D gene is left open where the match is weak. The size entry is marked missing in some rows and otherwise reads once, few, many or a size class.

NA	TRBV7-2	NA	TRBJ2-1	CASSWGDGDEQFF	TGTGCCAGCAGCTGGGGAGATGGGGATGAGCAGTTCTTC
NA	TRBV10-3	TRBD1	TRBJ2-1	CAISEGTGNHNEQFF	TGTGCCATCAGTGAGGGGACAGGGAACCACAATGAGCAGTTCTTC
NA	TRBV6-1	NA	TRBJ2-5	CASSGYLDTTSPYF	TGTGCCAGCAGTGGCTACTTGGACACCACAAGCCCCTACTTC
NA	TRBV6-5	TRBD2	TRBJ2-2	CASSYSNGGGTGELFF	TGTGCCAGCAGTTACTCGAACGGGGGGGGCACCGGGGAGCTGTTTTTT
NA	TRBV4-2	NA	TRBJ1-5	CASSQSGTSAGQPQHF	TGTGCCAGCAGCCAGTCCGGGACTTCCGCGGGACAGCCCCAGCATTTT
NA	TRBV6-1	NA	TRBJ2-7	CASSEPDRLRISYEQYF	TGTGCCAGCAGTGAACCCGATAGACTGCGGATCTCCTACGAGCAGTACTTC
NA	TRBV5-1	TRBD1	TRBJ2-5	CASSGGTGQETQYF	TGCGCCAGCAGCGGGGGGACAGGGCAAGAGACCCAGTACTTC
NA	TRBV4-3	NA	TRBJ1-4	CASSQSFQGTNEKLFF	TGCGCCAGCAGCCAGTCATTCCAGGGAACTAATGAAAAACTGTTTTTT
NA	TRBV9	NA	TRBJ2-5	CASSDEETQYF	TGTGCCAGCAGCGACGAGGAGACCCAGTACTTC
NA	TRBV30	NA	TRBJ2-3	CAWSIGGQDTQYF	TGTGCCTGGAGTATCGGGGGGCAGGATACGCAGTATTTT
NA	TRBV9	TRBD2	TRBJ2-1	CASSVTGTSLDEQFF	TGTGCCAGCAGCGTAACCGGGACTAGCCTAGATGAGCAGTTCTTC
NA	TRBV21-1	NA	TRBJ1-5	CASRGQAMGQPQHF	TGTGCCAGCCGTGGACAGGCCATGGGACAGCCCCAGCATTTT
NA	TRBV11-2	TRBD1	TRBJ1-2	CASSLSRQGAYGYTF	TGTGCCAGCAGCCTCTCTCGACAGGGGGCTTATGGCTACACCTTC
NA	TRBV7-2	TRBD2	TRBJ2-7	CASSPPTGAGGSYEQYF	TGTGCCAGCAGCCCTCCAACGGGGGCGGGGGGGTCCTACGAGCAGTACTTC
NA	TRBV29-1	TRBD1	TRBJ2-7	CSVERQGSSYEQYF	TGCAGCGTTGAAAGACAGGGATCATCCTACGAGCAGTACTTC
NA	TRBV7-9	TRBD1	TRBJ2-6	CASSMTGTGANVLTF	TGTGCCAGCAGCATGACAGGGACCGGGGCCAACGTCCTGACTTTC
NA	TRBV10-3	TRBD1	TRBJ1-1	CAISGTGGGDEAFF	TGTGCCATCAGCGGGACAGGGGGTGGGGATGAAGCTTTCTTT
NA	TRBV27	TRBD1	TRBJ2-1	CASSSGTGGGNEQFF	TGTGCCAGCAGTTCCGGGACAGGGGGCGGGAATGAGCAGTTCTTC
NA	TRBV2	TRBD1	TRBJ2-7	CASSARDRGEQYF	TGTGCCAGCAGTGCCCGGGACAGGGGCGAGCAGTACTTC
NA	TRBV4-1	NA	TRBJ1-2	CASAEAYSYGYTF	TGCGCCAGCGCCGAAGCGTACTCCTATGGCTACACCTTC
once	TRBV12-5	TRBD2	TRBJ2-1	CASGLPLTSGGPRDNEQFF	TGTGCTAGTGGTCTACCATTGACTAGCGGGGGGCCCAGGGACAATGAGCAGTTCTTC
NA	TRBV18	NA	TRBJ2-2	CASSPGSAGILTGELFF	TGTGCCAGCTCACCAGGATCGGCGGGGATCCTCACCGGGGAGCTGTTTTTT
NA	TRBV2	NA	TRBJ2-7	CASKGDPGSYEQYF	TGTGCCAGCAAGGGGGATCCGGGGTCCTACGAGCAGTACTTC
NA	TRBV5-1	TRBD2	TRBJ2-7	CASRRGKGGESYEQYF	TGCGCCAGCAGGAGGGGTAAGGGAGGGGAGTCCTACGAGCAGTACTTC
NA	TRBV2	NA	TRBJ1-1	CASSGSVTEAFF	TGTGCCAGCAGTGGCTCGGTCACTGAAGCTTTCTTT
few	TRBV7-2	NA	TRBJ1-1	CASAGRGARGWNTEAFF	TGTGCCAGCGCGGGCCGGGGGGCGCGTGGATGGAACACTGAAGCTTTCTTT
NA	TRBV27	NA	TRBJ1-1	CASSSRRMNTEAFF	TGTGCCAGCAGCTCACGTAGAATGAACACTGAAGCTTTCTTT
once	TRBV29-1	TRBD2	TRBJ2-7	CSVGTSAYEQYF	TGCAGCGTTGGGACTAGCGCCTACGAGCAGTACTTC
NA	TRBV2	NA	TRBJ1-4	CASRDINEKLFF	TGTGCCAGCAGGGACATTAATGAAAAACTGTTTTTT
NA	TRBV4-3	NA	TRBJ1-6	CASSQEVLSRRDSPLHF	TGCGCCAGCAGCCAAGAAGTATTATCGCGTCGCGATTCACCCCTCCACTTT
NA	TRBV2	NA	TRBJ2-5	CASSASPGLPAETQYF	TGTGCCAGCAGTGCATCACCGGGACTTCCCGCAGAGACCCAGTACTTC
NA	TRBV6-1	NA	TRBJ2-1	CASSEAGLDSLLGGQFF	TGTGCCAGCAGTGAAGCGGGGCTGGACAGCCTACTCGGCGGGCAGTTCTTC
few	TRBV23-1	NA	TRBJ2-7	CASSQRDRHYEQYF	TGCGCCAGCAGTCAACGCGACAGGCACTACGAGCAGTACTTC